The 18 T cell receptor beta chains below come from one sample, sequenced in a study of Ad26.COV2.S vaccination and SARS-CoV-2 variants. Sequencing used immunoSEQ multiplex PCR; TCRdb keeps in-frame clones, though not all of them. The table includes about 350,000 clones, around 90% detected once. Here the sequenced sample was peripheral blood, taken after recovery from COVID-19. Receptors were obtained from a human donor who had recovered from COVID-19.

The CDR3 sequence: CASSSRGLSETQYF. In DNA, the CDR3 is TGTGCCAGCAGTTCGAGGGGGCTCAGTGAGACCCAGTACTTC. The chain links TRBV27 to TRBJ2-5; TRBD1 matches at 7 bases. With 4 bases clipped from V and 5 bases from J, the junction kept 7 bases outside the gene matches. Germline V CDR1 and CDR2: MNHEY, SMNVEV (reference sequence). The CDR3 covers 14 residues.

J is TRBJ1-5 and V is TRBV19; D is perhaps TRBD1 (6 bases). V was clipped by 5 bases and J by 9 bases, with 14 bases between them. This CDR3 is 13 amino acids long. Germline V gene lookup returns CDR1 LNHDA and CDR2 SQIVND (reference sequence). CDR3 sequence reads: CASSGRGTVPQHF. Here the CDR3 DNA reads TGTGCCAGTAGTGGGAGGGGGACGGTGCCCCAGCATTTT. The entire variable domain, with the rest obtained from reference TRBV19 and TRBJ1-5, is as follows: DGGITQSPKYLFRKEGQNVTLSCEQNLNHDAMYWYRQDPGQGLRLIYYSQIVNDFQKGDIAEGYSVSREKKESFPLTVTSAQKNPTAFYLCASSGRGTVPQHFGDGTRLSIL.

The rearrangement links TRBV9 to TRBJ2-5; 7 positions agree with TRBD2. Germline-derived CDR1 and CDR2 are SGDLS and YYNGEE. The CDR3 spans 15 residues. Trimming took 0 bases from V and 1 from J; bases not matched to a gene: 3. CDR3 in amino acids: CASSVDWGGQETQYF. In nucleotides, the CDR3 is TGTGCCAGCAGCGTAGACTGGGGGGGCCAAGAGACCCAGTACTTC. The full variable domain, its missing parts supplied by reference TRBV9 and TRBJ2-5, is DSGVTQTPKHLITATGQRVTLRCSPRSGDLSVYWYQQSLDQGLQFLIQYYNGEERAKGNILERFSAQQFPDLHSELNLSSLELGDSALYFCASSVDWGGQETQYFGPGTRLLVL.

The chain uses TRBV2 and TRBJ2-5; possible D gene TRBD1, 5 bases. Germline CDR1 is SNHLY and CDR2 is FYNNEI. The length of the CDR3 is 13 residues. V was cut by 5 bases and J by 5 bases, with 12 bases left in between. The CDR3 protein is CASSYRMGETQYF. The CDR3 DNA sequence: TGTGCCAGCAGTTACAGGATGGGGGAGACCCAGTACTTC. Variable domain in full (rest from reference TRBV2 and TRBJ2-5): EPEVTQTPSHQVTQMGQEVILRCVPISNHLYFYWYRQILGQKVEFLVSFYNNEISEKSEIFDDQFSVERPDGSNFTLKIRSTKLEDSAMYFCASSYRMGETQYFGPGTRLLVL.

The CDR3 here is CASSLLATRRGEKLFF. In DNA form, the CDR3 reads TGTGCCAGCAGCTTATTAGCGACCCGGCGGGGTGAAAAACTGTTTTTT. The genes are TRBV7-2 and TRBJ1-4; D unresolved. V was cut by 2 bases and J by 7 bases, with 17 bases left in between. The germline V gene encodes CDR1 SGHTA and CDR2 FQGNSA. The CDR3 totals 16 residues.

The gene calls are TRBV4-2 and TRBJ2-5, with 9 bases fitting TRBD2. V lost 3 bases and J lost 4; bases outside the gene matches: 21. The V gene's germline CDR1 is LGHNA and CDR2 YNFKEQ. The CDR3 runs to 20 residues. The DNA for the CDR3 is TGTGCCAGCAGCCAGACCCTTGGGGTAGCGGGGGCCCCATTCCTAGAGACCCAGTACTTC. Translated, it gives CASSQTLGVAGAPFLETQYF.

This chain connects TRBV5-1 to TRBJ1-4, with D uncertain. Germline CDR1 and CDR2: SGHRS and YFSETQ. CDR3 size: 16 residues. The V gene lost 2 bases and the J gene lost 3 bases, with 14 bases spanning the gap. The CDR3 region is CASSLDASASNEKLFF. CDR3 bases: TGCGCCAGCAGCTTAGACGCCTCCGCCTCTAATGAAAAACTGTTTTTT. The full variable domain, in which reference TRBV5-1 and TRBJ1-4 provide the parts outside the CDR3, is KAGVTQTPRYLIKTRGQQVTLSCSPISGHRSVSWYQQTPGQGLQFLFEYFSETQRNKGNFPGRFSGRQFSNSRSEMNVSTLELGDSALYLCASSLDASASNEKLFFGSGTQLSVL.

This clone was seen only once. The V call is TRBV10-3, the J call TRBJ2-3; unclear D gene. Trimming shortened V by 2 bases and J by 6 bases, and 6 bases separated the two germline ends. CDR3 size: 12 residues. Germline V lookup: CDR1 ENHRY, CDR2 SYGVKD. The CDR3 nucleotides read TGTGCCATCAGTGAGGGTTTGGATACGCAGTATTTT. Translation: CAISEGLDTQYF.

A remark on this clone: Other DNA sequences in this specimen translate into the identical CDR3. V gene TRBV2 combines with J gene TRBJ1-2, with D unresolved. CDR1 and CDR2 from the germline V gene are SNHLY and FYNNEI. The length of the CDR3 is 13 residues. V was cut by 1 base and J by 3 bases, with 6 bases left in between. The CDR3 reads CASSEDRDYGYTF. The CDR3 DNA follows: TGTGCCAGCAGTGAAGACCGCGACTATGGCTACACCTTC. The entire variable domain, with the rest obtained from reference TRBV2 and TRBJ1-2, is as follows: EPEVTQTPSHQVTQMGQEVILRCVPISNHLYFYWYRQILGQKVEFLVSFYNNEISEKSEIFDDQFSVERPDGSNFTLKIRSTKLEDSAMYFCASSEDRDYGYTFGSGTRLTVV.

The chain is built from TRBV14 and TRBJ2-2; D might be TRBD1 (6 bases). Trimming took 0 bases from V and 8 from J, leaving 10 bases between them. Per the germline V gene, CDR1 is SGHDN and CDR2 is FVKESK. This CDR3 comprises 14 residues. CDR3 DNA: TGTGCCAGCAGCCAAGAGGGGGCGTATGGGGAGCTGTTTTTT. As protein: CASSQEGAYGELFF.

This chain uses TRBV7-8 with TRBJ2-3, with TRBD2 matching over 15 bases. The CDR3 length is 19 residues. V was clipped by 4 bases and J by 5 bases; unmatched bases: 13. The germline V gene has CDR1 SGHVS and CDR2 FQNEAQ. The CDR3 coding sequence is TGTGCCAGCAGCTACTACGGGACTAGCGGGGGGACCCTGAGAGATACGCAGTATTTT. Translation: CASSYYGTSGGTLRDTQYF.

This clone was detected only once. The rearrangement joins TRBV6-8 to TRBJ1-4; D remains ambiguous. The CDR3 loop spans 15 amino acids. V was shortened by 2 bases and J by 6 bases, with 13 bases between the two germline ends. From germline, CDR1 is MNHGY and CDR2 SAAAGT. The CDR3 region has the DNA TGTGCCAGCAGTTACATCTCCTTCGGGGATGAAAAACTGTTTTTT. This codes for CASSYISFGDEKLFF.

The rearrangement joins TRBV27 to TRBJ2-7; tentative D call: TRBD1 (5 bases). Trimming removed 3 bases at V and 0 bases at J, with 6 bases between. The CDR3 runs to 13 residues. Germline-derived CDR1 and CDR2 are MNHEY and SMNVEV (reference sequence). The CDR3 reads CASSFDSSYEQYF. DNA for the CDR3: TGTGCCAGCAGTTTTGACAGCTCCTACGAGCAGTACTTC.

The chain has TRBV6-2 or TRBV6-3 and TRBJ2-7; 12 nucleotides match TRBD1. V shed 0 bases and J 6 bases; nucleotides not matched to a gene: 6. CDR1 is MNHEY and CDR2 is SVGEGT in the germline V gene. This CDR3 spans 16 amino acids. The CDR3 here is CASSYSLRDRGLEQYF. CDR3 sequence (DNA): TGTGCCAGCAGTTACTCCCTCCGGGACAGGGGGCTCGAGCAGTACTTC.

V and J are TRBV5-1 and TRBJ1-2; perhaps TRBD1 as D (5 bases). From germline, CDR1 is SGHRS and CDR2 YFSETQ. The CDR3 length is 13 residues. V was pared by 2 bases and J by 3 bases, with 8 bases between. The CDR3 DNA reads TGCGCCAGCAGCTTCGTCAGGGACTATGGCTACACCTTC. Translated, it gives CASSFVRDYGYTF.

The V gene is TRBV18, the J gene TRBJ2-5; D remains ambiguous. The V end lost 0 bases, the J end lost 4 bases, and 9 bases lay between the germline ends. CDR3 length: 14 amino acids. Per germline, CDR1 KGHSH and CDR2 LQKENI. CDR3 sequence: CASSPPTGRETQYF. The CDR3 coding sequence is TGTGCCAGCTCACCACCGACGGGTCGAGAGACCCAGTACTTC.

The chain uses TRBV5-1 and TRBJ2-7; D remains ambiguous. CDR1 is SGHRS and CDR2 is YFSETQ in the germline V gene. The length of the CDR3 is 12 residues. Trimming cost V 0 bases and J 5 bases, with 6 bases left between them. CDR3 DNA sequence: TGCGCCAGCAGCTTGGACGTACACGAGCAGTACTTC. This encodes CASSLDVHEQYF.

The V and J genes are TRBV14 and TRBJ2-2; 11 bases agree with TRBD1. The CDR3 length is 16 residues. The V and J ends lost 5 bases and 4 bases, in that order; junction bases with no gene match: 6. Per the germline V gene, CDR1 is SGHDN and CDR2 is FVKESK. The CDR3 region has the DNA TGTGCCAGCAGCAGGGACAGGGGGTTGGGCACCGGGGAGCTGTTTTTT. Amino acids: CASSRDRGLGTGELFF.